The entry that follows covers one TCR beta chain sequence. The table came from immunoSEQ multiplex PCR; TCRdb's copy has only in-frame clones and leaves some out. The sample shows hundreds of thousands of clones, 80% to 90% of them seen only once. This CDR3 comprises 14 residues. V dropped 2 bases and J dropped 7; count of bases not matched to a gene: 6. Germline loops: CDR1 SGHRS, CDR2 YFSETQ. This entry belongs to a study of Ad26.COV2.S vaccination and SARS-CoV-2 variants. Treatment denoted: approximately 18 received Ad26.COV2.S at low or high dose, single or two shots; about 5 received placebo; per-sample allocation not given. The study sampled participants on day 63 after the first vaccine or placebo injection.

The chain joins TRBV5-1 to TRBJ1-1; TRBD1 agrees at 9 bases. The material sequenced was peripheral blood, taken in a trial of Ad26.COV2.S vaccine versus placebo. The sequence was obtained from a person between 18 and 60 years old who received the Ad26.COV2.S COVID-19 vaccine or a placebo. This CDR3 is CASSFSRQGGEAFF. The DNA for the CDR3 is TGCGCCAGCAGCTTCTCTCGACAGGGGGGTGAAGCTTTCTTT.